The T cell receptor beta chain under discussion was sequenced for a study of blood T cell repertoires in COVID-19. The V segment lost 5 bases and the J segment 6 bases; nucleotides outside the gene matches: 5. This CDR3 is built from 14 residues. Germline V gene data show CDR1 as SGHVS and CDR2 as FQNEAQ. Data came from immunoSEQ multiplex PCR; TCRdb stores just in-frame clones and leaves some out. Altogether about 200,000 clones are present, approximately 89% being singletons, with the ten largest covering 3% to 4%. Sequenced material: PBMCs or T cells enriched from blood (not recorded which). The source of this sequence is a woman between 25 and 40 years old with acute COVID-19. The chain recombines TRBV7-8 with TRBJ1-2; 11 bases fit TRBD1. This chain's CDR3 is CASSTRDRGDGYTF. CDR3 DNA: TGTGCCAGCAGCACCCGGGACAGGGGGGATGGCTACACCTTC. Full variable domain (rest looked up from reference TRBV7-8 and TRBJ1-2): GAGVSQSPRYKVAKRGQDVALRCDPISGHVSLFWYQQALGQGPEFLTYFQNEAQLDKSGLPSDRFFAERPEGSVSTLKIQRTQQEDSAVYLCASSTRDRGDGYTFGSGTRLTVV.